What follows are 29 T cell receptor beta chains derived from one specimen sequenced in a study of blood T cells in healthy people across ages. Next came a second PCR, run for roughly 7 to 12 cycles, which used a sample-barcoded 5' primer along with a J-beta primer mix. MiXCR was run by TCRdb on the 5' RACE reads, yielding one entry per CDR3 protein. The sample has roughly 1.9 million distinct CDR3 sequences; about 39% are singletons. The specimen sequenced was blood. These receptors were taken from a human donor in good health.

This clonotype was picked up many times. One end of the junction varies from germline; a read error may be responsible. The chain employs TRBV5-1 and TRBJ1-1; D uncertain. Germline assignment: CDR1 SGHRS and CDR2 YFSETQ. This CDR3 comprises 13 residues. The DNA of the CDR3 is TGTGCCAGCAGCTTGAGGGTGAGGACTGAAGCTTTCTTT. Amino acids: CASSLRVRTEAFF.

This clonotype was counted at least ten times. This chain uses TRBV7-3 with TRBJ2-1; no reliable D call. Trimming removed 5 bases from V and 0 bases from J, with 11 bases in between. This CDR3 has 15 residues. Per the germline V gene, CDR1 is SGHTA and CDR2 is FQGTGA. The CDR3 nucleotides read TGTGCCAGCAGCCTCACAGCGAGCTCCTACAATGAGCAGTTCTTC. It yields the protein CASSLTASSYNEQFF. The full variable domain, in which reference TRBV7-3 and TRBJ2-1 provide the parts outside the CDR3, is GAGVSQTPSNKVTEKGKYVELRCDPISGHTALYWYRQSLGQGPEFLIYFQGTGAADDSGLPNDRFFAVRPEGSVSTLKIQRTERGDSAVYLCASSLTASSYNEQFFGPGTRLTVL.

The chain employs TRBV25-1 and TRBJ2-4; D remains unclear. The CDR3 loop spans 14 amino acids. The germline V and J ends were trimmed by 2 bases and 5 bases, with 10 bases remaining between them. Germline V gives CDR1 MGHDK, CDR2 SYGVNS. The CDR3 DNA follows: TGTGCCAGCAGTGAAATCGGAGAGGAAAACATTCAGTACTTC. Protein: CASSEIGEENIQYF.

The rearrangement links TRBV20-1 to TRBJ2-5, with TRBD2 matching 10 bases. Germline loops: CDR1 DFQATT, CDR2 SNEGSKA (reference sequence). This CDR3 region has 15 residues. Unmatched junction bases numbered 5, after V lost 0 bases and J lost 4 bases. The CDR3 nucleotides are TGCAGTGCTAGAGAGGAGCGGGGGGGCCGAGAGACCCAGTACTTC. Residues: CSAREERGGRETQYF.

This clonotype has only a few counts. The CDR3 DNA follows: TGTGCCAGCACCCATCTCGCGGGGGATCCCGAGCAGTACTTC. Translation: CASTHLAGDPEQYF. The chain recombines TRBV4-2 with TRBJ2-7, with TRBD2 matching over 7 bases. After removal of 7 bases from V and 6 bases from J, the junction contained 12 bases not matched to a gene. This CDR3 has 14 amino acids. Germline V gene data show CDR1 as LGHNA and CDR2 as YNFKEQ.

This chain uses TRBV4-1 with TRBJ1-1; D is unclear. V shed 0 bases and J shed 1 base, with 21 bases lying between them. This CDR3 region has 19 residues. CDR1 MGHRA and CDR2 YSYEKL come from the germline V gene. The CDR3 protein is CASSQDIEAPGRTNTEAFF. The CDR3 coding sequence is TGCGCCAGCAGCCAAGATATTGAGGCACCCGGGCGGACGAACACTGAAGCTTTCTTT.

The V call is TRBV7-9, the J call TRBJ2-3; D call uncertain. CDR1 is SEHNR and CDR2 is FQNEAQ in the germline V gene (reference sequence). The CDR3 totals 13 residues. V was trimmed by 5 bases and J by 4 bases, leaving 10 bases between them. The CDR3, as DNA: TGTGCCAGCAGCCCAAGGGCCTCAGATACGCAGTATTTT. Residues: CASSPRASDTQYF.

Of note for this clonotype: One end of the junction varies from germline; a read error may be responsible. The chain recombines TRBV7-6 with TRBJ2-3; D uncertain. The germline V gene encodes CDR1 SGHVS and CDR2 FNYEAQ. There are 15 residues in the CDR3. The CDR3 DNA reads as TGTGCCAGCAGCTTAGGTGCAGACAACACAGATATGCAGTATTTT. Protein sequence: CASSLGADNTDMQYF.

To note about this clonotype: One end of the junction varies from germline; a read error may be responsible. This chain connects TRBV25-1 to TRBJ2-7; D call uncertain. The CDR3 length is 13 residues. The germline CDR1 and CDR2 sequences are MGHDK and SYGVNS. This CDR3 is CASSEGPHYEQHF. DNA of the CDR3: TGTGCCAGCAGTGAAGGGCCGCACTACGAGCAGCACTTC.

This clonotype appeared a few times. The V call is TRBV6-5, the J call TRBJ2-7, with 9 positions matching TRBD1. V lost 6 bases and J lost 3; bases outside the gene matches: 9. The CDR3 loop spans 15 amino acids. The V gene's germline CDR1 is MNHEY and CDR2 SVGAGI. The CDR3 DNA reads TGTGCCAGCAGAACTTGGGACAGGGCGGGCTACGAGCAGTACTTC. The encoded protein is CASRTWDRAGYEQYF.

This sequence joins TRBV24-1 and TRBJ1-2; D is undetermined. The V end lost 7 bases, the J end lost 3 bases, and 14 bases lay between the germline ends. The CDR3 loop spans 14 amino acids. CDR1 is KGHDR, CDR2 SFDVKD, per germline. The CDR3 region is CATRPSTGYYGYTF. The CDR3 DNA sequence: TGTGCCACCAGACCCTCCACCGGCTACTATGGCTACACCTTC.

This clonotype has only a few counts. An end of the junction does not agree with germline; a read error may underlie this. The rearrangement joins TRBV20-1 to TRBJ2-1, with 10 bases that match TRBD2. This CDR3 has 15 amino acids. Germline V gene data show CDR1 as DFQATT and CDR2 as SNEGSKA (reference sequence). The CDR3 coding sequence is TGCAGTGCTCGAGACCTAGCGGGGGTTGGGAATGAGCAGTTCTTC. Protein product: CSARDLAGVGNEQFF.

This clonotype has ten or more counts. The DNA of the CDR3 is TGCAGCCTGCGGGATCCGCAAGAGACCCAGTACTTC. Amino acid sequence: CSLRDPQETQYF. The chain carries TRBV29-1 and TRBJ2-5; D is possibly TRBD2 (6 bases). The CDR3 sequence is 12 residues long. The V and J ends lost 8 bases and 2 bases respectively, with 12 bases between them. CDR1 SQVTM and CDR2 ANQGSEA come from the germline V gene.

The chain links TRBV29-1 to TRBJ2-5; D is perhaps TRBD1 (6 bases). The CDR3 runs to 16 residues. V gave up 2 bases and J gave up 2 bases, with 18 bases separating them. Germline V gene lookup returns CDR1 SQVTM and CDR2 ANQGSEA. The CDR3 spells CSVEKGRERGQETQYF. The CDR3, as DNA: TGCAGCGTTGAAAAAGGAAGGGAAAGGGGGCAAGAGACCCAGTACTTC.

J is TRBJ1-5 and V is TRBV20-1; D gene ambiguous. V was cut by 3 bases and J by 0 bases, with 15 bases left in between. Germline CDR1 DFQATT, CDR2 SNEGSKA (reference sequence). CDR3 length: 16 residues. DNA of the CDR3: TGCAGTGCTAGCCGACCCGACGTTTATAGCAATCAGCCCCAGCATTTT. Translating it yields CSASRPDVYSNQPQHF.

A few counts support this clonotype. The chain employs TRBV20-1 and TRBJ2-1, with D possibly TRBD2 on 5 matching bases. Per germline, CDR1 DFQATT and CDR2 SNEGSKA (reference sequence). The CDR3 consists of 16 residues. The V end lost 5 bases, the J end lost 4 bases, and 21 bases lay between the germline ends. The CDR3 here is CSARSRLARGYNEQFF. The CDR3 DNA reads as TGCAGTGCTCGGAGTAGGTTAGCGCGAGGATACAATGAGCAGTTCTTC.

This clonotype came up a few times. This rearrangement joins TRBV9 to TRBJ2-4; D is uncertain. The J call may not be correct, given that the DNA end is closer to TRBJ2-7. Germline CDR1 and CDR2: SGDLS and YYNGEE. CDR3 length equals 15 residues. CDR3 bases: TGTGCCAGCAGCGAATCTAGAGACCGGGTCTACGAGCAGTACTTC. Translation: CASSESRDRVYEQYF.

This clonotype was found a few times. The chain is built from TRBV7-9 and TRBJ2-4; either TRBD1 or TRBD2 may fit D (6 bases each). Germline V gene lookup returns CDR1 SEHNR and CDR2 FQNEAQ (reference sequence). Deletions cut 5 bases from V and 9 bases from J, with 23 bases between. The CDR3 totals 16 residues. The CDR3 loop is CASSPERPGAQGIQYF. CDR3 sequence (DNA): TGTGCCAGCAGCCCCGAACGACCGGGGGCACAGGGCATTCAGTACTTC.

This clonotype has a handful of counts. In nucleotides, the CDR3 is TGTGCCAGCAGCCCCGGACCCGTGGGGGAGCAGTACTTC. It yields the protein CASSPGPVGEQYF. The chain recombines TRBV5-6 with TRBJ2-5; the D gene could be TRBD1 or TRBD2 (5 bases each). Trimming shortened V by 4 bases and J by 11 bases, and 18 bases separated the two germline ends. The germline V gene has CDR1 SGHDT and CDR2 YYEEEE. The CDR3 sequence is 13 residues long.

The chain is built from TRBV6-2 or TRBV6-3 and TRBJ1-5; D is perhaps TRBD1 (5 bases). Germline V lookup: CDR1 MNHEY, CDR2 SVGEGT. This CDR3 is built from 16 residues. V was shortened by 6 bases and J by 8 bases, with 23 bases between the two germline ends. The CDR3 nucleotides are TGTGCCAGCAGCTACCCCCGGGGCGGACGCCCAAAGCCCCAGCATTTT. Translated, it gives CASSYPRGGRPKPQHF.

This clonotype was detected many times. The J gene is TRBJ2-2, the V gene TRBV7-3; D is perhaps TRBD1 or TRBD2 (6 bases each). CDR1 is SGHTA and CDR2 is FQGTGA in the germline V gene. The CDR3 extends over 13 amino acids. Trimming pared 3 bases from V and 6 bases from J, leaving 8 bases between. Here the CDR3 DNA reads TGTGCCAGCAGCTTTAGGGGGGCCGGGGAGCTGTTTTTT. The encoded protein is CASSFRGAGELFF.

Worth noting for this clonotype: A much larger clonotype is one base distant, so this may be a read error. The CDR3 coding sequence is TGTGCCAGCAGCTTAGGTGGGGGGAGCTATGGCCACACCTTC. This gives the protein CASSLGGGSYGHTF. The chain joins TRBV7-2 to TRBJ1-2, with D tentatively TRBD1 (5 bases). CDR1 is SGHTA and CDR2 is FQGNSA in the germline V gene. This CDR3 contains 14 residues.

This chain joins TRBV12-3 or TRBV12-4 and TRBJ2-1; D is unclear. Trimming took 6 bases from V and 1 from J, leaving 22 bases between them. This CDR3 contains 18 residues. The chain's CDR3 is CASSTSSGSAPSYNEQFF. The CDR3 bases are TGTGCCAGCAGCACCTCTTCTGGCTCTGCGCCGTCCTACAATGAGCAGTTCTTC.

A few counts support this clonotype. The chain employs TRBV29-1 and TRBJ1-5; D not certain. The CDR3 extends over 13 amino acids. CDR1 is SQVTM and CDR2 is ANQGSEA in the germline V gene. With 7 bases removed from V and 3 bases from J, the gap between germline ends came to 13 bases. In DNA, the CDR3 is TGCAGCGCCGCCCGACAACCCAATCAGCCCCAGCATTTT. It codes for CSAARQPNQPQHF.

CDR3: CATSRGQGLNEKLFF. The CDR3 region has the DNA TGTGCCACCAGCAGAGGACAGGGGCTTAATGAAAAACTGTTTTTT. The rearrangement links TRBV15 to TRBJ1-4; TRBD1 matches at 8 bases. CDR3 length equals 15 residues. The germline gives CDR1 LNHNV, CDR2 YYDKDF (reference sequence). J was trimmed by 4 bases and V by 1 base; bases with no gene match: 2.

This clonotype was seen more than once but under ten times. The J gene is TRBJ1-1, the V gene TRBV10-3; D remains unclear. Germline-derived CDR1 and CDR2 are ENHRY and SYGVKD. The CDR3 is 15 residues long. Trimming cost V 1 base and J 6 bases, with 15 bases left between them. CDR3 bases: TGTGCCATCAGTGAGTATACGGGCCCCGCGGCTGAAGCTTTCTTT. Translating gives CAISEYTGPAAEAFF.

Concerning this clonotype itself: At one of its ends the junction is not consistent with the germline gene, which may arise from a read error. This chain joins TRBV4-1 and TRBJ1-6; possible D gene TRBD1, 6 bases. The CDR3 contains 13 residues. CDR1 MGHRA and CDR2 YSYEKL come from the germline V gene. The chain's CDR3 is CVSSPWTVQPLHF. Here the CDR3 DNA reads TGCGTCAGCAGCCCCTGGACAGTTCAGCCCCTCCACTTT.

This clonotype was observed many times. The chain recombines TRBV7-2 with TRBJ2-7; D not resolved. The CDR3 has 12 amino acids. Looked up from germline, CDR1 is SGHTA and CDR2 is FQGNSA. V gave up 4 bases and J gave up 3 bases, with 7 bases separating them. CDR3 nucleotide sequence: TGTGCCAGCAGCTACGGCTACTACGAGCAGTACTTC. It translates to CASSYGYYEQYF.

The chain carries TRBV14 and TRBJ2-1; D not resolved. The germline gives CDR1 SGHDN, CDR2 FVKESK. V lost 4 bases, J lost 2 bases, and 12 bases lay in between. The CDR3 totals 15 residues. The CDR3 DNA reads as TGTGCCAGCAGCCCAGACCCACGGGCCTACAATGAGCAGTTCTTC. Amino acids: CASSPDPRAYNEQFF.